The clone carrying this T cell receptor beta chain was observed a handful of times. Its specificity is not known. TCRdb reprocessed the RT-PCR reads via MiXCR and lists one record per CDR3 protein. Here the sample spans about 160,000 distinct CDR3 sequences, roughly 11% being singletons. This CDR3 has 14 residues. Trimming removed 7 bases at V and 7 bases at J, with 19 bases between. The V gene's germline CDR1 is MDHEN and CDR2 SYDVKM. The data are from a study of response to subunit inactivated influenza vaccine. Overall study findings and caveats: Only a handful of new T cells, the authors suggested, are recruited with each seasonal influenza vaccination.

Here the sequenced sample was non-naive T cells sorted from PBMCs, taken roughly 46 days after vaccination. This TCR was recovered from a man aged 50 or older who received an inactivated influenza vaccine. The chain is built from TRBV28 and TRBJ1-2, with D maybe TRBD1 (6 bases). The CDR3 reads CASTPSGIGGGYTF. The CDR3 DNA reads TGTGCCAGCACCCCGTCGGGGATAGGGGGTGGCTACACCTTC.